This is a list of T cell receptor beta chains from one sample in a study of T cells in Graves' hyperthyroidism and ophthalmopathy. Each CDR3 protein is one row after TCRdb ran MiXCR on the multiplex PCR reads. The sample records approximately 640,000 distinct CDR3 sequences, about 17% being singletons. Material for sequencing was blood. The receptors come from a woman under 40 with Graves' hyperthyroidism. Each CDR3 is given with its conserved first and last residue. The D gene is left open where the match is weak. Clone size is shown for a subset of rows, as once, few, many or a class of expanded clone.

len	abundance	v_gene	j_gene	d_gene	CDR3nt	CDR3aa
14	once	TRBV4-1	TRBJ1-2	NA	TGCGCCAGCAGCCAAGGCAGGGATGATCATGGCTACACCTTC	CASSQGRDDHGYTF
13	many	TRBV30	TRBJ2-1	TRBD2	TGTGCCTGGGGACTAGCGGGATACAATGAGCAGTTCTTC	CAWGLAGYNEQFF
13	NA	TRBV6-2/TRBV6-3	TRBJ1-5	NA	TGTGCCAGCGGGGTAGGTTCGGTCCAGCCCCAGCATTTT	CASGVGSVQPQHF
21	few	TRBV20-1	TRBJ2-1	NA	TGCAGTGCAATCCTAAGGGGGGGAGGGCGTTGGGGACCCGGGAACTACAATGAGCAGTTCTTC	CSAILRGGGRWGPGNYNEQFF
15	NA	TRBV4-1	TRBJ2-7	TRBD2	TGCGCCAGCAGCCAAAAAGCGGGAGAGACCTACGAGCAGTACTTC	CASSQKAGETYEQYF
15	NA	TRBV5-4	TRBJ2-2	NA	TGTGCCAGCAGCTTGAAAGGAAGGGGGACCGGGGAGCTGTTTTTT	CASSLKGRGTGELFF
15	NA	TRBV12-3/TRBV12-4	TRBJ2-3	NA	TGTGCCAGCAGTTTAACCCCCCCGCGCACAGATACGCAGTATTTT	CASSLTPPRTDTQYF
14	many	TRBV11-3	TRBJ2-5	NA	TGTGCCAGCAGCTTACCGGGCGGCCAAGAGACCCAGTACTTC	CASSLPGGQETQYF
14	NA	TRBV7-2	TRBJ1-2	TRBD1	TGTGCCAGCAGCTCCGGGACAGGGAACTATGGCTACACCTTC	CASSSGTGNYGYTF
15	many	TRBV2	TRBJ2-1	NA	TGTGCCAGCAGTGAGTTTGCAGGACTCTACAATGAGCAGTTCTTC	CASSEFAGLYNEQFF
17	few	TRBV5-4	TRBJ2-3	TRBD2	TGTGCCAGCAGCCAAGGGACTAGCGGGAGAATCGGGGATACGCAGTATTTT	CASSQGTSGRIGDTQYF
14	few	TRBV28	TRBJ2-5	NA	TGTGCCAGCACCCTTCTATGGGGGGCAAAGACCCAGTACTTC	CASTLLWGAKTQYF
15	NA	TRBV7-9	TRBJ2-1	TRBD2	TGTGCCAGCCCACTAGCGGGAGGAGTGGGCAATGAGCAGTTCTTC	CASPLAGGVGNEQFF
15	many	TRBV7-9	TRBJ2-1	NA	TGTGCCAGCAGCTCGGCGAGTAGCCCTGGGAATGAGCAGTTCTTC	CASSSASSPGNEQFF
15	many	TRBV28	TRBJ2-1	NA	TGTGCCAGCACCATCGGAGGGCAGGACAACAATGAGCAGTTCTTC	CASTIGGQDNNEQFF
14	few	TRBV6-1	TRBJ2-2	NA	TGTGCCAGCAGTGAATTACTGAACACCGGGGAGCTGTTTTTT	CASSELLNTGELFF
19	NA	TRBV6-2/TRBV6-3	TRBJ2-4	TRBD1	TGTGCCAGCAGTTACGAGGACAGGGCTCGTCAGAGGGCCAAAAACATTCAGTACTTC	CASSYEDRARQRAKNIQYF
16	many	TRBV6-1	TRBJ1-6	NA	TGTGCCAGCAGTCCGGGACATAGCTCCTATAATTCACCCCTCCACTTT	CASSPGHSSYNSPLHF
14	NA	TRBV10-2	TRBJ2-2	NA	TGCGCCAGCCGTCCAGGCTCGAACACCGGGGAGCTGTTTTTT	CASRPGSNTGELFF
14	many	TRBV10-3	TRBJ1-1	NA	TGTGCCATCAGCCCCGGGACACTAAACACTGAAGCTTTCTTT	CAISPGTLNTEAFF
13	few	TRBV6-5	TRBJ1-2	NA	TGTGCCAGCAGTTATCAGCTTACCTATGGCTACACCTTC	CASSYQLTYGYTF
12	many	TRBV18	TRBJ2-5	NA	TGTGCCAGCTCACCCTCAAGAGAGACCCAGTACTTC	CASSPSRETQYF
17	few	TRBV19	TRBJ1-5	TRBD1	TGTGCCAGTAATAAATCCCGCACAGGGGGCCGCAATCAGCCCCAGCATTTT	CASNKSRTGGRNQPQHF
15	NA	TRBV6-2/TRBV6-3	TRBJ2-3	TRBD2	TGTGCCAGCAGTCTCACTAGCGGGAGGCAAGATACGCAGTATTTT	CASSLTSGRQDTQYF
13	few	TRBV12-5	TRBJ2-1	TRBD1	TGTGCTAGTGGTTTGGGGGAGTCGACAGGGAGGTTCTTC	CASGLGESTGRFF
13	many	TRBV11-2	TRBJ2-7	NA	TGTGCCAGCAGCTTAGCCCGAGCGTACGAGCAGTACTTC	CASSLARAYEQYF
14	many	TRBV7-2	TRBJ2-3	NA	TGTGCCAGCAGAATTCGGCAACCGGGAGATACGCAGTATTTT	CASRIRQPGDTQYF
17	many	TRBV6-5	TRBJ2-7	NA	TGTGCCAGCAGTTACTCAAGTAGAAGGGCCTCCTCCTACGAGCAGTACTTC	CASSYSSRRASSYEQYF
17	many	TRBV29-1	TRBJ2-1	TRBD2	TGCAGCGTTGAAGATACCCGGGGACTAGCGGCAGGGAATGAGCAGTTCTTC	CSVEDTRGLAAGNEQFF
15	many	TRBV10-3	TRBJ2-1	NA	TGTGCCATCAGCACGGACATTAGCAACGGGGATGAGCAGTTCTTC	CAISTDISNGDEQFF
15	few	TRBV28	TRBJ2-7	TRBD2	TGTGCCAGCAGTCCCACTAGCGGACCTTCCTACGAGCAGTACTTC	CASSPTSGPSYEQYF
15	NA	TRBV7-9	TRBJ2-2	NA	TGTGCCATACCCATCCGGGGGGCGTCCACCGGGGAGCTGTTTTTT	CAIPIRGASTGELFF